This T cell receptor (beta chain) was captured by sequencing in a study of blood T cell repertoires in COVID-19 (TCRdb year 2020). Broadly, across the study: Collaborator samples came from the United States, Italy and Spain and covered acute and convalescent phases of COVID-19. The prospective study material was composed of cDNA or gDNA derived from T cells, B-cell-depleted T cells, or PBMCs. The dataset comprised deeply sampled blood TCRbeta repertoires from subjects exposed to, actively infected with, or recovered from COVID-19. The repertoires were made available in a free public database intended to serve as a resource for research on the immune response to SARS-CoV-2. Samples came from the ongoing ImmuneRACE study (first 160 participants) plus 1,254 subjects from 6 global collaborators. The sample metadata nearly always contained a de-identified subject ID, COVID-19 status, age in years and sex. Where available, HLA class I and class II types were obtained from metadata supplied by the sample provider rather than from assay-based typing.

As for this clone: Its antigen remains undetermined. Within one base of it there is no much larger clone, and no base qualities were kept.

Paper-wide results and their limitations: The amount of clinical and demographic metadata varied by source and participant and was provided uncurated.

TCRbeta CDR3 regions were amplified from genomic DNA by means of the immunoSEQ Assay, a bias-controlled multiplex PCR. Processing in the source paper ran as follows. The number of nucleated cells in each sample was estimated from the amplification of reference gene primers within the assay. To quantify the absolute abundance of each unique TCRbeta CDR3 rearrangement, sequence reads were collapsed and filtered. For each sample, productive Simpson clonality was calculated as the square root of Simpson's diversity index across productive rearrangements. This is the immuneACCESS table as TCRdb keeps it, with only in-frame sequences that have V and J called. A part of the clones is gone; compared with another copy, unresolved V genes explain less than half, and the rest is unexplained. D and trimming come from the DNA, and the V and J calls and clone size come from that table. Across this sample there are 320,000 or so clones, with around 86% seen only once. The ten largest clones capture 4.5% to 5.5% of the sample.

For CDR1 and CDR2, the germline V gene (reference sequence) lists MNHEY and SMNVEV. Clipping removes 5 bases from V and 6 bases from J, with 8 as the unmatched junction base count. Counted from cysteine to phenylalanine, this CDR3 has 15 amino acids. The DNA shown is the 45-base CDR3, in frame from base 1. Enrolling through a virtual design, the prospective study's participants ranged in age from roughly 18 to 90 years and lived across about two dozen United States geographic areas. Cohort assignment in the prospective study relied on participant-reported clinical history from a screening survey and a study questionnaire. Recovered participants in ImmuneRACE Cohort 3 were defined by two consecutive negative NP/OP PCR tests, clearance by a healthcare professional, or resolution of symptoms. In the prospective study, mobile phlebotomists collected whole blood, serum and a nasopharyngeal or oropharyngeal swab from each participant. Additional blood draws and questionnaires over an approximately 2-month period could optionally be provided by prospective study participants. Before DNA extraction, blood samples from the prospective study were shipped at room temperature or frozen.

The sequence was collected from a man aged 55 to 69 who had recovered from COVID-19. The sequencing input was PBMCs or T cells enriched from blood (not recorded which). The rearrangement joined TRBV27 to TRBJ1-2; TRBD1 fits 11 bases in the junction. The bases are TGTGCCAGCAGTCCCGAACGGACAGGGGGCAATGGCTACACCTTC. This yields the protein CASSPERTGGNGYTF.